These 18 T cell receptor beta chains were all obtained from the same sample, sequenced in a study of PD-1 blockade in classical Hodgkin lymphoma. Time point of the sample: newly diagnosed, previously untreated cHL patient sample. Magnetic negative selection served to purify CD4+ T cells out of PBMCs that had been thawed. The protocol was immunoSEQ multiplex PCR, while the TCRdb copy is restricted to in-frame clones and leaves out a portion. Altogether fewer than 30,000 clones are present, about 89% being singletons, with the ten largest covering 0.35%. The sequenced sample consisted of CD4+ T cells from blood. The receptors come from a human donor with classical Hodgkin lymphoma.

This chain uses TRBV28 with TRBJ2-3, with D perhaps matching TRBD2 (5 bases). Germline V CDR1 and CDR2: MDHEN, SYDVKM. The germline V and J ends were trimmed by 6 bases and 7 bases, with 17 bases remaining between them. This CDR3 has 14 amino acids. The CDR3 reads CASRAPGIRNTQYF. DNA of the CDR3: TGTGCCAGCAGGGCCCCGGGGATACGCAATACGCAGTATTTT.

V is TRBV18 and J is TRBJ2-7; D uncertain. Between the trimmed V and J ends, which lost 2 bases and 2 bases, there was a span of 13 bases. Germline CDR1 reads KGHSH; CDR2 reads LQKENI. The CDR3 has 15 amino acids. CDR3 residues: CASSPSFGDTYEQYF. Written as DNA, the CDR3 is TGTGCCAGCTCACCATCATTTGGAGATACCTACGAGCAGTACTTC.

As concerns this clone: One end of the junction is discordant with germline, which a read error may explain. This sequence joins TRBV25-1 and TRBJ1-4; TRBD1 aligns across 7 bases. This CDR3 is 13 amino acids long. CDR1 is MGHDK and CDR2 is SYGVNS in the germline V gene. The DNA for the CDR3 is TGTGCCAGCAGTGAATATGAGGCGACAGGGTATGTCTTT. The encoded protein is CASSEYEATGYVF.

The chain is built from TRBV6-1 and TRBJ2-3; D is possibly TRBD2 (5 bases). CDR1 and CDR2 (germline): MNHNS, SASEGT. The CDR3 has 13 amino acids. The V end lost 1 base, the J end lost 5 bases, and 7 bases lay between the germline ends. CDR3 region: CASSEGGEDTQYF. For the CDR3, the DNA is TGTGCCAGCAGTGAAGGGGGAGAAGATACGCAGTATTTT.

The chain has TRBV5-4 and TRBJ2-3, with 12 bases that match TRBD2. The CDR3 has 15 residues. CDR1 is SGHNT and CDR2 is YYREEE in the germline V gene (reference sequence). Losses at the gene ends were 4 bases for V and 6 bases for J; bases not matched to a gene: 6. The CDR3, as DNA: TGTGCCAGCAGCCCGGCGACTAGCGGGAGTGATACGCAGTATTTT. Its protein is CASSPATSGSDTQYF.

The chain carries TRBV18 and TRBJ2-2; 7 bases line up with TRBD2. With V trimmed by 5 bases and J by 1 base, 7 bases remained unmatched. This CDR3 region has 16 residues. The V gene's germline CDR1 is KGHSH and CDR2 LQKENI. Here the CDR3 DNA reads TGTGCCAGCTCATCCGCTAGCGGTTGGAACACCGGGGAGCTGTTTTTT. Encoded protein: CASSSASGWNTGELFF.

The V gene is TRBV10-3, the J gene TRBJ2-6; 8 positions agree with TRBD1. J gave up 2 bases and V 6 bases, and 9 bases lay outside the gene matches. There are 17 residues in the CDR3. CDR1 and CDR2 (germline): ENHRY, SYGVKD. For the CDR3, the DNA is TGTGCCATCAGACCCGGGACAGGCTCGGCTGGGGCCAACGTCCTGACTTTC. Residues: CAIRPGTGSAGANVLTF.

V gene TRBV7-2 combines with J gene TRBJ2-1; D unresolved. The length of the CDR3 is 15 residues. Germline values: CDR1 SGHTA, CDR2 FQGNSA. V dropped 1 base and J dropped 2 bases, with 9 bases sitting between them. For the CDR3, the DNA is TGTGCCAGCAGCTTAGTGGTGGCGGCCTACAATGAGCAGTTCTTC. As protein: CASSLVVAAYNEQFF.

This chain uses TRBV5-4 with TRBJ1-1; 11 bases are shared with TRBD1. J was trimmed by 4 bases and V by 2 bases; bases with no gene match: 4. The CDR3 covers 15 residues. Looked up from germline, CDR1 is SGHNT and CDR2 is YYREEE (reference sequence). CDR3 residues: CASSLGTGGSTEAFF. Written as DNA, the CDR3 is TGTGCCAGCAGCTTAGGGACAGGGGGTTCCACTGAAGCTTTCTTT.

The J gene is TRBJ2-2, the V gene TRBV4-3, with D possibly matching TRBD2 (5 bases). Germline CDR1 and CDR2: LGHNA and YSLEER. V dropped 1 base and J dropped 2 bases, with 11 bases sitting between them. This CDR3 is built from 16 residues. For the CDR3, the DNA is TGCGCCAGCAGCCAAGGGACGGGAAGAAACACCGGGGAGCTGTTTTTT. Its translation is CASSQGTGRNTGELFF.

V gene TRBV18 combines with J gene TRBJ1-4; D is unresolved. There are 14 residues in the CDR3. The ends were cut back, 0 bases at V and 8 bases at J, with 10 bases in the middle. From germline, CDR1 is KGHSH and CDR2 LQKENI. CDR3 sequence: CASSPPGSAEKLFF. The CDR3, as DNA: TGTGCCAGCTCACCACCGGGGTCGGCGGAAAAACTGTTTTTT.

V and J are TRBV6-5 and TRBJ2-5; 10 bases agree with TRBD2. Germline CDR1 is MNHEY and CDR2 is SVGAGI. The ends lost 10 bases at V and 5 bases at J; junction bases unmatched: 7. The CDR3 runs 13 residues. CDR3 residues: CATPSGGEETQYF. The CDR3 DNA reads as TGTGCCACCCCTAGCGGGGGAGAGGAGACCCAGTACTTC.

The rearrangement uses TRBV5-1 and TRBJ2-5; 12 bases agree with TRBD2. The CDR3 runs 15 residues. V was clipped by 6 bases and J by 5 bases; unmatched bases: 8. Germline V gene lookup returns CDR1 SGHRS and CDR2 YFSETQ. CDR3: CASTLLAGGLETQYF. The DNA for the CDR3 is TGCGCCAGCACCCTCCTAGCGGGAGGGTTGGAGACCCAGTACTTC.

The chain links TRBV5-1 to TRBJ2-1; D remains unclear. The germline CDR1 and CDR2 sequences are SGHRS and YFSETQ. The CDR3 is made up of 14 amino acids. V lost 4 bases and J 2 bases, leaving 10 bases between the germline ends. CDR3 bases: TGCGCCAGCAGCCCCTGGTCTCCCTACAATGAGCAGTTCTTC. Translation: CASSPWSPYNEQFF.

This clone was seen once. The J gene is TRBJ1-2, the V gene TRBV5-5; D gene ambiguous. CDR1 is SGHKS, CDR2 YYEKEE, per germline (reference sequence). V dropped 0 bases and J dropped 5 bases, with 5 bases sitting between them. CDR3 length equals 12 residues. CDR3 sequence reads: CASSLVVYGYTF. DNA for the CDR3: TGTGCCAGCAGCTTGGTCGTTTATGGCTACACCTTC.

The rearrangement joins TRBV7-8 to TRBJ2-3; 14 bases align to TRBD2. Germline loops: CDR1 SGHVS, CDR2 FQNEAQ. This CDR3 contains 17 residues. V gave up 6 bases and J gave up 2 bases; unmatched junction bases: 7. CDR3 nucleotides: TGTGCCAGCAGGGGGACTAGCGGGAGTGTTATCACAGATACGCAGTATTTT. Its translation is CASRGTSGSVITDTQYF.

The rearrangement joins TRBV11-2 to TRBJ2-5; D is unresolved. The V gene lost 5 bases and the J gene lost 5 bases, with 9 bases spanning the gap. CDR3 length: 12 residues. Germline lookup yields CDR1 SGHAT and CDR2 FQNNGV. The CDR3 spells CASSPRRETQYF. CDR3 bases: TGTGCCAGCAGCCCCCGTAGGGAGACCCAGTACTTC.

The rearrangement links TRBV7-9 to TRBJ2-7; D not resolved. Germline loops: CDR1 SEHNR, CDR2 FQNEAQ (reference sequence). The CDR3 totals 13 residues. The V gene lost 1 base and the J gene lost 2 bases, with 6 bases spanning the gap. CDR3 sequence reads: CASSLVFPYEQYF. The CDR3 bases are TGTGCCAGCAGCTTAGTATTTCCCTACGAGCAGTACTTC.